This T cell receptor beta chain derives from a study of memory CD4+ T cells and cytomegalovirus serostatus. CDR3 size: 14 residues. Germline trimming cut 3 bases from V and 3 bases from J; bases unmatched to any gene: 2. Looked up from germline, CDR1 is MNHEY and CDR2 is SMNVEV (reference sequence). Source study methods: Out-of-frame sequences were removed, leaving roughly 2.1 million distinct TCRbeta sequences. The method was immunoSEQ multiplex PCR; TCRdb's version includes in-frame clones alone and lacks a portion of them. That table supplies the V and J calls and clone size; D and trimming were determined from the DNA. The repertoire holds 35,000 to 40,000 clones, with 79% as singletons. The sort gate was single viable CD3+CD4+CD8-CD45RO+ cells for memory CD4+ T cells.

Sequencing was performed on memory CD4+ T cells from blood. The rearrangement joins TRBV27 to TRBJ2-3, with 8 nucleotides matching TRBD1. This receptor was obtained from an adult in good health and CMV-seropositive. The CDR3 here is CASSFTGGTDTQYF. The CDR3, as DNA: TGTGCCAGCAGTTTTACAGGGGGTACAGATACGCAGTATTTT.